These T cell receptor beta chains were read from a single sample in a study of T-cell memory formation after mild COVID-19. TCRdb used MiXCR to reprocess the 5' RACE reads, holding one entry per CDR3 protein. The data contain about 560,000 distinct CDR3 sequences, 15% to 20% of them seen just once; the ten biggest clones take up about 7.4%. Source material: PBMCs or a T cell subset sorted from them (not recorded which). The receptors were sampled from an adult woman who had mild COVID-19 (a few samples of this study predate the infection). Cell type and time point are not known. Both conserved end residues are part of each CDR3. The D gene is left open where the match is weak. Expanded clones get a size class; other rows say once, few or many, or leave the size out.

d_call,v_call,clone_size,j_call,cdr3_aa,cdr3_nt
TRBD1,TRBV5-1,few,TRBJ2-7,CASSLEGQGTEQYF,TGCGCCAGCAGCTTGGAAGGACAGGGTACCGAGCAGTACTTC
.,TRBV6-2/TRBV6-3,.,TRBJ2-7,CASRLTGRIYEQYF,TGTGCCAGCAGGCTAACCGGACGGATCTACGAGCAGTACTTC
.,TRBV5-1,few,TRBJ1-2,CASSLASYQGSYGYTF,TGCGCCAGCAGCTTGGCTTCTTACCAGGGGAGCTATGGCTACACCTTC
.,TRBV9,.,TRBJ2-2,CASSVGGASTGELFF,TGTGCCAGCAGCGTAGGGGGAGCAAGCACCGGGGAGCTGTTTTTT
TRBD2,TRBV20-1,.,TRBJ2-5,CSARELAGTETQYF,TGCAGTGCTAGGGAACTAGCGGGAACGGAGACCCAGTACTTC
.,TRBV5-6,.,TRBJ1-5,CASSFRKTGFGQPQHF,TGTGCCAGCAGCTTCCGGAAGACGGGCTTTGGTCAGCCCCAGCATTTT
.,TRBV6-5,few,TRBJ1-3,CASRPGTSGNTIYF,TGTGCCAGCAGGCCCGGGACGTCTGGAAACACCATATATTTT
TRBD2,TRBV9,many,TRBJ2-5,CASSVTSGVVQETQYF,TGTGCCAGCAGCGTTACTAGCGGGGTTGTTCAAGAGACCCAGTACTTC
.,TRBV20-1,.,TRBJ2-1,CSAISLGFAGTSGYNEQFF,TGCAGTGCTATTTCACTCGGATTCGCGGGGACCTCTGGATACAATGAGCAGTTCTTC
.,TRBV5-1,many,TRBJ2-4,CASREPGVDIQYF,TGCGCCAGCAGGGAACCGGGGGTGGACATTCAGTACTTC
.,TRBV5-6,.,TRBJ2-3,CASSNLITDTQYF,TGTGCCAGCAGCAATCTTATAACAGATACGCAGTATTTT
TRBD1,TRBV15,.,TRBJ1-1,CATSSTGGTEAFF,TGTGCCACCAGCAGCACAGGGGGCACTGAAGCTTTCTTT
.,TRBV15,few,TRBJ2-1,CATSIAYNEQFF,TGTGCCACCAGCATCGCCTACAATGAGCAGTTCTTC
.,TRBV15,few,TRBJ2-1,CATSRDYTGPDNEQFF,TGTGCCACCAGCAGAGATTATACGGGGCCGGACAATGAGCAGTTCTTC
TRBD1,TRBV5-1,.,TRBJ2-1,CASSFRDRLYNEQFF,TGCGCCAGCAGCTTCCGGGACAGGTTATACAATGAGCAGTTCTTC
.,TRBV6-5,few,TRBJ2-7,CASRNTLQGEQYF,TGTGCCAGCAGAAACACTCTACAGGGCGAGCAGTACTTC
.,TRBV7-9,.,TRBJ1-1,CASSYGGLGTEAFF,TGTGCCAGCAGCTACGGGGGGCTTGGCACTGAAGCTTTCTTT
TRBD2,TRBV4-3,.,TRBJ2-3,CASSYTGTRGTDTQYF,TGCGCCAGCAGCTATACCGGGACTAGGGGCACAGATACGCAGTATTTT
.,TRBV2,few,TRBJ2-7,CASSDVPGREQYF,TGTGCCAGCAGTGACGTTCCGGGAAGGGAGCAGTACTTC
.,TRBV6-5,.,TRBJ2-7,CASRGGRRLNEQYF,TGTGCCAGCAGGGGAGGACGGAGGCTGAACGAGCAGTACTTC
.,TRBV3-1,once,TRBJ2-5,CASSQGIPETQYF,TGTGCCAGCAGCCAAGGAATCCCAGAGACCCAGTACTTC
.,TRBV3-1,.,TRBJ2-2,CASSHRKARTTGELFF,TGTGCCAGCAGCCACCGTAAGGCCCGAACCACCGGGGAGCTGTTTTTT
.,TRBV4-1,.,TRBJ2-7,CASSYKGEQYF,TGCGCCAGCAGCTATAAGGGGGAGCAGTACTTC
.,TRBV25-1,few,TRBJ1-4,CASSDNRVSNEKLFF,TGTGCCAGCAGTGACAACAGGGTATCTAATGAAAAACTGTTTTTT
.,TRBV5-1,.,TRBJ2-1,CASSLGARSSYNEQFF,TGCGCCAGCAGCTTGGGGGCCCGGAGCTCCTACAATGAGCAGTTCTTC
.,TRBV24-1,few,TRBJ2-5,CATSDSYFAEETQYF,TGTGCCACCAGTGACTCCTACTTTGCCGAGGAGACCCAGTACTTC
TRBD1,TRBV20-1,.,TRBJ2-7,CSARGDTKTGSSYEQYF,TGCAGTGCTAGGGGGGATACTAAGACAGGGAGCTCCTACGAGCAGTACTTC
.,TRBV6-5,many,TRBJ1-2,CASSYGPSGANYGYTF,TGTGCCAGCAGTTACGGACCCTCAGGAGCTAACTATGGCTACACCTTC
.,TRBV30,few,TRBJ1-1,CAWSRGRGTVTEAFF,TGTGCCTGGAGTAGAGGACGGGGGACGGTAACTGAAGCTTTCTTT
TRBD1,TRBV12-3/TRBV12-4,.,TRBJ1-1,CASSWTGGSTEAFF,TGTGCCAGCAGTTGGACAGGGGGAAGCACTGAAGCTTTCTTT
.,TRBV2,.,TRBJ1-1,CASSDGHLNTEAFF,TGTGCCAGCAGTGATGGACATTTGAACACTGAAGCTTTCTTT
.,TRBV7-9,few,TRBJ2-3,CASSLLLWGELDTQYF,TGTGCCAGCAGCCTTCTTTTGTGGGGGGAACTGGATACGCAGTATTTT
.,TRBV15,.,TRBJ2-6,CATSRVGSGANVLTF,TGTGCCACCAGCAGAGTGGGGTCTGGGGCCAACGTCCTGACTTTC
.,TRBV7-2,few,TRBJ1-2,CASSLFSDGYTF,TGTGCCAGCAGCTTATTTTCCGATGGCTACACCTTC
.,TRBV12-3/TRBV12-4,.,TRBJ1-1,CASSRTAQGAEAFF,TGTGCCAGCAGTCGGACAGCTCAAGGGGCTGAAGCTTTCTTT
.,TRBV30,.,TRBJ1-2,CAWRGLLNNYGYTF,TGTGCCTGGAGAGGCCTACTGAATAACTATGGCTACACCTTC
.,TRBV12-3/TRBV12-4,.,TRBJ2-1,CASSPLIVSYNEQFF,TGTGCCAGCAGTCCTCTCATTGTTTCCTACAATGAGCAGTTCTTC
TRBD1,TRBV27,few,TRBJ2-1,CASRTGEYEQFF,TGTGCCAGCAGAACAGGGGAGTATGAGCAGTTCTTC
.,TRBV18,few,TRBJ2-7,CASSPGPSYQQYF,TGTGCCAGCTCACCGGGCCCCTCCTACCAGCAGTACTTC
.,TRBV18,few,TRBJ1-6,CASSQDSNNSPLHF,TGTGCCAGCTCACAGGACAGCAATAATTCACCCCTCCACTTT
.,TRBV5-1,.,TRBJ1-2,CASSSSLQGYTF,TGCGCCAGCAGCTCCTCCCTACAGGGCTACACCTTC
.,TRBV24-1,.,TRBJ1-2,CATSDTHREYGYTF,TGTGCCACCAGTGATACTCACAGGGAATATGGCTACACCTTC
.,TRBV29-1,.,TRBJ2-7,CSVEGTGYEQYF,TGCAGCGTTGAGGGGACTGGCTACGAGCAGTACTTC
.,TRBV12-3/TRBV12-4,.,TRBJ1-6,CASSRRSSYNSPLHF,TGTGCCAGCAGCCGGCGCAGCTCCTATAATTCACCCCTCCACTTT